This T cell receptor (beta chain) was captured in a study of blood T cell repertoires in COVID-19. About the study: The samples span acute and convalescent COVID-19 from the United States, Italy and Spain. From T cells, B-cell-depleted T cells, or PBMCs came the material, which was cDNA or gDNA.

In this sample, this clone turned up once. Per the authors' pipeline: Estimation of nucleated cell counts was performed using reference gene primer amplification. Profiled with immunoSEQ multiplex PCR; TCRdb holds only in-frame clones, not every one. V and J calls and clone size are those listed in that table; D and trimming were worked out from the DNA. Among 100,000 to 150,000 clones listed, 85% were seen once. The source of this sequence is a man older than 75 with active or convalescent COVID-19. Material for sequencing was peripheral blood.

The DNA of the CDR3 is TGTGCCAGCAGCGTAAGAGGGGGCGCGGGTCCAGATACGCAGTATTTT. Residues: CASSVRGGAGPDTQYF. The chain couples TRBV9 to TRBJ2-3, with TRBD1 identical over 7 bases. The CDR3 has 16 residues. Germline CDR1 SGDLS, CDR2 YYNGEE. V was pared by 1 base and J by 4 bases, with 9 bases of the junction left unmatched.